The 30 T cell receptor beta chains below were found in one sample sequenced in a study of shared clonotypes between healthy human individuals. Method: immunoSEQ multiplex PCR; TCRdb's copy keeps in-frame clones and lacks some. Of 2 million to 2.5 million clones listed, roughly 93% are singletons. Sequencing was done on a sample of naive CD4+ T cells from PBMCs. Subset denoted: CD45RA+ positively selected. Receptors were obtained from a man younger than 35 in good health. Some clones in this sample may be carry-over from other donors' samples.

With respect to this clone: The sample carries other DNA sequences with the same CDR3. The CDR3 nucleotides are TGTGCCACCAGCAGAAGTGGAAACACCATATATTTT. Translation: CATSRSGNTIYF. The chain recombines TRBV15 with TRBJ1-3; no firm D call. The CDR3 covers 12 residues. V lost 2 bases, J lost 3 bases, and 2 bases lay in between. CDR1 LNHNV and CDR2 YYDKDF come from the germline V gene (reference sequence). The full variable domain, in which reference TRBV15 and TRBJ1-3 provide the parts outside the CDR3, is DAMVIQNPRYQVTQFGKPVTLSCSQTLNHNVMYWYQQKSSQAPKLLFHYYDKDFNNEADTPDNFQSRRPNTSFCFLDIRSPGLGDTAMYLCATSRSGNTIYFGEGSWLTVV.

The V and J genes are TRBV5-6 and TRBJ2-6; possibly TRBD2 for D (5 bases). The V gene lost 2 bases and the J gene lost 2 bases, with 14 bases spanning the gap. The CDR3 loop spans 17 amino acids. Germline CDR1 and CDR2: SGHDT and YYEEEE. Written as DNA, the CDR3 is TGTGCCAGCAGCTTTGTCCTAGCTCAGACTGGGGCCAACGTCCTGACTTTC. Translation: CASSFVLAQTGANVLTF.

CDR3 nucleotides: TGTGCCAGCAGCTTACAACGGAACACCGGGGAGCTGTTTTTT. As protein: CASSLQRNTGELFF. The V call is TRBV7-9, the J call TRBJ2-2; D call uncertain. V shed 2 bases and J shed 1 base, with 5 bases lying between them. CDR1 is SEHNR and CDR2 is FQNEAQ in the germline V gene (reference sequence). The CDR3 has 14 amino acids.

This clone was observed once. The genes are TRBV5-1 and TRBJ2-7; 10 nucleotides align to TRBD1. After removal of 4 bases from V and 1 base from J, the junction contained 8 bases not matched to a gene. This CDR3 contains 16 residues. Germline V lookup: CDR1 SGHRS, CDR2 YFSETQ. CDR3 residues: CASSRTGTGASYEQYF. As DNA, the CDR3 is TGCGCCAGCAGCCGTACCGGGACAGGGGCATCCTACGAGCAGTACTTC.

Comments on this clone: The sample holds other DNA sequences that translate to the same CDR3. V and J are TRBV5-1 and TRBJ2-7; 7 bases are a match to TRBD1. After removal of 2 bases from V and 4 bases from J, the junction contained 3 bases not matched to a gene. The CDR3 runs to 13 residues. From germline, CDR1 is SGHRS and CDR2 YFSETQ. CDR3 sequence reads: CASSFSRGYEQYF. For the CDR3, the DNA is TGCGCCAGCAGCTTTAGCAGGGGGTACGAGCAGTACTTC.

As regards this clone: Other DNA sequences in this sample translate to the same CDR3. The V and J genes are TRBV28 and TRBJ1-5; 7 bases map to TRBD1. The CDR3 totals 14 residues. The V segment lost 5 bases and the J segment 1 base; nucleotides outside the gene matches: 2. Germline CDR1 MDHEN, CDR2 SYDVKM. The CDR3 nucleotides read TGTGCCAGCAGTCCGGGACAGAGCAATCAGCCCCAGCATTTT. Translation: CASSPGQSNQPQHF.

V usage is TRBV7-2 and J usage is TRBJ1-2, with 10 bases lining up with TRBD1. The CDR3 sequence is 17 residues long. Trimming removed 5 bases from V and 5 bases from J; junction bases left unmatched: 14. From germline, CDR1 is SGHTA and CDR2 FQGNSA. CDR3 in amino acids: CASSPKGTGAGLYGYTF. The DNA for the CDR3 is TGTGCCAGCAGCCCAAAGGGGACAGGGGCCGGCCTTTATGGCTACACCTTC.

In DNA form, the CDR3 reads TGTGCCAGCAGTTACGACTTAAGAGGCAGAAACTACGAGCAGTACTTC. Amino acid sequence: CASSYDLRGRNYEQYF. V gene TRBV6-5 combines with J gene TRBJ2-7; D gene ambiguous. Germline-derived CDR1 and CDR2 are MNHEY and SVGAGI. Trimming removed 2 bases from V and 3 bases from J, with 17 bases in between. The CDR3 covers 16 residues.

The V call is TRBV7-9, the J call TRBJ2-2; 12 positions agree with TRBD2. J was trimmed by 0 bases and V by 1 base; bases with no gene match: 3. Germline V gives CDR1 SEHNR, CDR2 FQNEAQ (reference sequence). The CDR3 covers 18 residues. Written as DNA, the CDR3 is TGTGCCAGCAGCTTAGGGACTAGCGGGATATCGAACACCGGGGAGCTGTTTTTT. Its translation: CASSLGTSGISNTGELFF. Looking up the rest from reference TRBV7-9 and TRBJ2-2 gives the full variable domain: DTGVSQNPRHKITKRGQNVTFRCDPISEHNRLYWYRQTLGQGPEFLTYFQNEAQLEKSRLLSDRFSAERPKGSFSTLEIQRTEQGDSAMYLCASSLGTSGISNTGELFFGEGSRLTVL.

The chain combines TRBV15 with TRBJ1-3, with D hard to call. The CDR3 length is 17 residues. The V and J ends lost 0 bases and 2 bases respectively, with 14 bases between them. The germline gives CDR1 LNHNV, CDR2 YYDKDF (reference sequence). CDR3 coding DNA: TGTGCCACCAGCAGAGATGATCTGGCATTACCTGGAAACACCATATATTTT. Protein: CATSRDDLALPGNTIYF.

V gene TRBV21-1 combines with J gene TRBJ1-1; the table's D gene call, TRBD1, was not cross checked with the DNA. TRBV21-1 is a pseudogene locus. The CDR3 length is 18 residues. The CDR3 bases are TGTGCCAGCAGCAAACCCCCGCAGGGTAGCTGTCGTAACACTGAAGCTTTCTTT. Translating it yields CASSKPPQGSCRNTEAFF.

Points on this clone: Other nucleotide sequences from this sample produce the same CDR3. The V gene is TRBV29-1, the J gene TRBJ2-5; D remains ambiguous. CDR3 length equals 11 residues. V dropped 7 bases and J dropped 2 bases, with 8 bases sitting between them. CDR1 is SQVTM, CDR2 ANQGSEA, per germline. This chain's CDR3 is CSAGPQETQYF. Here the CDR3 DNA reads TGCAGCGCCGGACCGCAAGAGACCCAGTACTTC.

The chain uses TRBV5-1 and TRBJ1-1; TRBD1 matches at 9 bases. Per the germline V gene, CDR1 is SGHRS and CDR2 is YFSETQ. The CDR3 totals 16 residues. Trimming took 5 bases from V and 0 from J; bases not matched to a gene: 8. The DNA for the CDR3 is TGCGCCAGCAGACCAGGGACAGGGAGCATGAACACTGAAGCTTTCTTT. As protein: CASRPGTGSMNTEAFF.

The chain uses TRBV28 and TRBJ2-2, with TRBD2 matching 7 bases. This CDR3 is built from 15 residues. V dropped 7 bases and J dropped 2; count of bases not matched to a gene: 7. CDR1 is MDHEN, CDR2 SYDVKM, per germline. CDR3 sequence: CASTLTSLNTGELFF. CDR3 bases: TGTGCCAGCACCCTGACTAGCCTAAACACCGGGGAGCTGTTTTTT.

The V and J genes are TRBV2 and TRBJ2-6, with 7 bases lining up with TRBD2. The length of the CDR3 is 17 residues. Germline assignment: CDR1 SNHLY and CDR2 FYNNEI. The ends lost 3 bases at V and 0 bases at J; junction bases unmatched: 5. The CDR3 coding sequence is TGTGCCAGCAGTGACCAAGCGGGGAACTCTGGGGCCAACGTCCTGACTTTC. It specifies CASSDQAGNSGANVLTF.

The rearrangement links TRBV9 to TRBJ1-1; 8 nucleotides align to TRBD1. V dropped 0 bases and J dropped 1; count of bases not matched to a gene: 5. Germline CDR1 SGDLS, CDR2 YYNGEE. The length of the CDR3 is 16 residues. The CDR3 DNA is TGTGCCAGCAGCGTAGTTGGGGACAGGACGAACACTGAAGCTTTCTTT. Its translation is CASSVVGDRTNTEAFF.

The chain joins TRBV28 to TRBJ2-1; TRBD2 matches at 10 bases. Germline V gene sequence: CDR1 MDHEN, CDR2 SYDVKM. The CDR3 extends over 18 amino acids. V was clipped by 4 bases and J by 7 bases; unmatched bases: 16. CDR3: CASSSRTRLAGVVNEQFF. CDR3 DNA: TGTGCCAGCAGTTCCCGAACAAGGCTAGCGGGAGTTGTGAATGAGCAGTTCTTC.

The table lists this clone with a count of one. This CDR3 is also generated by other DNA sequences in the sample. The J gene is TRBJ2-5, the V gene TRBV9; 7 positions match TRBD1. The J segment lost 2 bases and the V segment lost 5 bases, leaving 3 bases of the junction unmatched. The length of the CDR3 is 13 residues. The germline gives CDR1 SGDLS, CDR2 YYNGEE. CDR3 nucleotide sequence: TGTGCCAGCAGTGGGACAGTACAAGAGACCCAGTACTTC. This sequence encodes CASSGTVQETQYF.

The rearrangement joins TRBV7-3 to TRBJ2-1, with TRBD2 identical over 13 bases. This CDR3 spans 15 amino acids. Trimming cost V 5 bases and J 7 bases; bases outside gene matches: 5. CDR1 is SGHTA and CDR2 is FQGTGA in the germline V gene. CDR3 DNA: TGTGCCAGCAGCCACGGGACTAGCGGGATAAATGAGCAGTTCTTC. This gives the protein CASSHGTSGINEQFF.

As to this clone: As the CDR3 is not closed by the conserved phenylalanine or tryptophan, this likely results from a read error. The gene calls are TRBV6-1 and TRBJ2-7; D unclear. CDR1 and CDR2 from the germline V gene are MNHNS and SASEGT. This CDR3 spans 13 amino acids. Trimming took 2 bases from V and 5 from J, leaving 10 bases between them. The CDR3 sequence is CASSEWSADEQYL. DNA for the CDR3: TGTGCCAGCAGTGAATGGTCCGCGGACGAGCAGTACCTC.

The V and J genes are TRBV7-2 and TRBJ2-1; 10 positions match TRBD2. The CDR3 contains 15 residues. Germline CDR1 SGHTA, CDR2 FQGNSA. Trimming cost V 3 bases and J 4 bases; bases outside gene matches: 3. CDR3 amino acids: CASSFSGRRYNEQFF. DNA of the CDR3: TGTGCCAGCAGCTTTAGCGGGAGGAGATACAATGAGCAGTTCTTC.

The chain recombines TRBV9 with TRBJ2-3; D may be TRBD2 (7 bases). CDR1 SGDLS and CDR2 YYNGEE come from the germline V gene. V was shortened by 5 bases and J by 6 bases, with 19 bases between the two germline ends. This CDR3 contains 15 residues. CDR3 sequence (DNA): TGTGCCAGCAGTGGGGGGGCGTCGTTCCTGGATACGCAGTATTTT. Translation: CASSGGASFLDTQYF.

This sequence joins TRBV11-2 and TRBJ1-5; D is unresolved. Germline V gene lookup returns CDR1 SGHAT and CDR2 FQNNGV. The CDR3 spans 14 residues. V dropped 1 base and J dropped 5 bases, with 9 bases sitting between them. The CDR3 coding sequence is TGTGCCAGCAGCTTAGGAGGGAATTATCAGCCCCAGCATTTT. It yields the protein CASSLGGNYQPQHF.

The gene calls are TRBV27 and TRBJ1-5; D is possibly TRBD1 (5 bases). V dropped 3 bases and J dropped 6 bases, with 18 bases sitting between them. Germline V gene data show CDR1 as MNHEY and CDR2 as SMNVEV (reference sequence). CDR3 length: 16 residues. The CDR3 DNA sequence: TGTGCCAGCAGTTTTTTCCGCAGGGAGCGGGTTCAGCCCCAGCATTTT. Protein: CASSFFRRERVQPQHF.

V is TRBV6-5 and J is TRBJ2-7; TRBD1 agrees at 8 bases. The CDR3 covers 13 residues. The trim removed 4 bases at V and 4 bases at J, leaving 3 bases unmatched. The germline V gene has CDR1 MNHEY and CDR2 SVGAGI. This chain's CDR3 is CASSWDRQYEQYF. DNA for the CDR3: TGTGCCAGCAGTTGGGACAGGCAGTACGAGCAGTACTTC.

The rearrangement joins TRBV5-1 to TRBJ1-2; perhaps TRBD1 as D (5 bases). The germline gives CDR1 SGHRS, CDR2 YFSETQ. The CDR3 has 15 residues. Trimming left V 4 bases short and J 4 bases short, with 17 bases between. CDR3 in DNA: TGCGCCAGCAGCCAGGGTCGTTTGGCCGGCTATGGCTACACCTTC. This translates into CASSQGRLAGYGYTF.

This clone was observed a single time. The chain recombines TRBV30 with TRBJ1-2; TRBD1 is a possible D gene (5 bases). Looked up from germline, CDR1 is GTSNPN and CDR2 is SVGIG (reference sequence). The CDR3 extends over 13 amino acids. The V end was cut by 2 bases, the J end by 8 bases, with 15 bases between. CDR3 loop: CAWSPSSKGGYTF. CDR3 nucleotide sequence: TGTGCCTGGAGTCCCTCTTCCAAGGGGGGCTACACCTTC.

The rearrangement uses TRBV28 and TRBJ2-6, with a weak D call TRBD1 (6 bases). CDR3 length: 17 residues. Germline V gene data show CDR1 as MDHEN and CDR2 as SYDVKM. V was clipped by 8 bases and J by 0 bases, with 17 bases between them. CDR3 sequence: CASGDRRLSSGANVLTF. CDR3 sequence (DNA): TGTGCCAGCGGCGACAGGAGGCTTTCCTCTGGGGCCAACGTCCTGACTTTC.

The rearrangement joins TRBV5-1 to TRBJ2-1; D remains unclear. The germline V gene encodes CDR1 SGHRS and CDR2 YFSETQ. Between the trimmed V and J ends, which lost 0 bases and 0 bases, there was a span of 10 bases. The CDR3 is 16 amino acids. The DNA for the CDR3 is TGCGCCAGCAGCTTGGCCGTTTCTTCCTCCTACAATGAGCAGTTCTTC. This gives the protein CASSLAVSSSYNEQFF.

J is TRBJ2-7 and V is TRBV6-5; TRBD2 matches at 8 bases. The V and J ends lost 5 bases and 1 base, in that order; junction bases with no gene match: 7. The germline CDR1 and CDR2 sequences are MNHEY and SVGAGI. This CDR3 is 15 amino acids long. The CDR3 region is CASSQTSVSSYEQYF. The CDR3 bases are TGTGCCAGCAGTCAGACTAGCGTAAGTTCCTACGAGCAGTACTTC.